The rows below give T cell receptor beta chains drawn from one sample of a study of blood T cell repertoires in COVID-19. TCRdb's copy holds only in-frame clones and misses some; the assay was immunoSEQ multiplex PCR. The table lists roughly 150,000 clones, around 77% of them singletons. The source material was peripheral blood. Receptor source: a man in his fifties or sixties with active or convalescent COVID-19. The CDR3 runs from the conserved cysteine through the conserved F or W. A D gene is named only where the DNA matches it firmly. Rows give clone size only sometimes, using once, few, many, or a class for an expanded clone.

CDR3 DNA | CDR3 protein | V gene | D gene | clone size | J gene | CDR3 length
TGTGCCAGCTCACCACCCGGGACAGGGTTGGGTGAGACCCAGTACTTC | CASSPPGTGLGETQYF | TRBV18 | TRBD1 | few | TRBJ2-5 | 16
TGTGCCAGTAGGAGAGGCCGCTACAATGAGCAGTTCTTC | CASRRGRYNEQFF | TRBV19 | . | . | TRBJ2-1 | 13
TGTGCCAGCAGGGTTTGGGGGGGGACAACCAACACTGAAGCTTTCTTT | CASRVWGGTTNTEAFF | TRBV27 | . | once | TRBJ1-1 | 16
TGTGCCAGCAGTGAACTGGTCGGTTATAGCAATCAGCCCCAGCATTTT | CASSELVGYSNQPQHF | TRBV6-1 | . | . | TRBJ1-5 | 16
TGTGCCAGCAGCGACGACAGGCGCTCCTACAATGAGCAGTTCTTC | CASSDDRRSYNEQFF | TRBV11-2 | . | few | TRBJ2-1 | 15
TGTGCCAGCAGTTTGGGGGGGGAACCCCGAGAGACCCAGTACTTC | CASSLGGEPRETQYF | TRBV27 | TRBD2 | . | TRBJ2-5 | 15
TGTGCCAGCACGGGGGGGGTGCCTGGGTATGGCTACACCTTC | CASTGGVPGYGYTF | TRBV28 | . | once | TRBJ1-2 | 14
TGTGCCAGCAGTTCCGCGGCCAATGAGCAGTTCTTC | CASSSAANEQFF | TRBV12-3/TRBV12-4 | . | . | TRBJ2-1 | 12
TGTGCCAGCAGTCCGTATTCTGAAGCTTTCTTT | CASSPYSEAFF | TRBV28 | . | . | TRBJ1-1 | 11
TGTGCCAGCAGTGAGGGGACAGGGATAAACACTGAAGCTTTCTTT | CASSEGTGINTEAFF | TRBV2 | TRBD1 | . | TRBJ1-1 | 15
TGTGCCAGCAGTTTCTGGCAGGCGCATCAGCCCCAGCATTTT | CASSFWQAHQPQHF | TRBV28 | . | . | TRBJ1-5 | 14
TGTGCCAGCAGCTTCGGGACAGGGGTCCAAGAGACCCAGTACTTC | CASSFGTGVQETQYF | TRBV5-6 | TRBD1 | . | TRBJ2-5 | 15
TGTGCCAGCAGCTTTCCCGGGACAGGCCGGAGCACTGAAGCTTTCTTT | CASSFPGTGRSTEAFF | TRBV11-2 | TRBD1 | once | TRBJ1-1 | 16
TGTGCCAGTATCCAGGGGATTAACACCGGGGAGCTGTTTTTT | CASIQGINTGELFF | TRBV19 | . | . | TRBJ2-2 | 14
TGTGCCAGCAGCTACCTCGGACTAGGATCGAATGAGCAGTTCTTC | CASSYLGLGSNEQFF | TRBV11-3 | TRBD2 | . | TRBJ2-1 | 15
TGTGCCAGCAGCTTGTCCTGGGGGGGCTACAATGAGCAGTTCTTC | CASSLSWGGYNEQFF | TRBV27 | TRBD2 | . | TRBJ2-1 | 15
TGTGCCAGCAGTGCCCTTATAGGGGCCAGCACAGATACGCAGTATTTT | CASSALIGASTDTQYF | TRBV27 | . | few | TRBJ2-3 | 16
TGTGCCTTAACGGGGGTAGGGGAAAAACTGTTTTTT | CALTGVGEKLFF | TRBV30 | . | once | TRBJ1-4 | 12
TGTGCCAGTAGTGCGGGGGCGCTGGGCGAGCAGTACTTC | CASSAGALGEQYF | TRBV19 | . | few | TRBJ2-7 | 13
TGTGCCAGCAGCTTAGTTGCTGGCGGGAGGGCCCAGTCTTGCTACGAGCAGTACTTC | CASSLVAGGRAQSCYEQYF | TRBV11-2 | TRBD2 | . | TRBJ2-7 | 19
TGTGCCAGCAGCTCGCCCGGGACAGGGAAAGAGACCCAGTACTTC | CASSSPGTGKETQYF | TRBV7-2 | TRBD1 | . | TRBJ2-5 | 15
TGTGCCAGCAGTGAAGCGCGAATGTTTTGGGAGCTGTTTTTT | CASSEARMFWELFF | TRBV6-1 | . | . | TRBJ2-2 | 14
TGTGCCAGCAGTTACGGACTAGGGGTAGCGGGAAGAGAGGAGACCCAGTACTTC | CASSYGLGVAGREETQYF | TRBV6-2/TRBV6-3 | TRBD2 | once | TRBJ2-5 | 18
TGTGCCAGCAGCTTGGCCAGGGGGGCCTATGGCTACACCTTC | CASSLARGAYGYTF | TRBV5-4 | TRBD1 | . | TRBJ1-2 | 14
TGTGCCTGGAGTCAGGAGGACTACGAGCAGTACTTC | CAWSQEDYEQYF | TRBV30 | . | . | TRBJ2-7 | 12
TGTGCCAGCAGCCCCCCTGGTCTAGCGGGGTACGAGCAGTACTTC | CASSPPGLAGYEQYF | TRBV7-9 | TRBD2 | . | TRBJ2-7 | 15